This is a list of T cell receptor beta chains from one sample in a study of T-cell reconstitution after alpha-beta-depleted transplantation in children. MiXCR, applied by TCRdb to the PCR reads, yields one record per CDR3 protein. The sample records hundreds of thousands of distinct CDR3 sequences, 15% to 20% being singletons. The source material was PBMCs, mostly from graft donor cells, sampled 360 days after TCRalphabeta/CD19-depleted stem cell transplant. The receptor set was obtained from a boy less than two years old who had a stem cell transplant for Wiskott-Aldrich syndrome, so the T cells may come from the graft donor. The CDR3 runs from the conserved cysteine through the conserved F or W. D genes are given only for firm matches. The listing skips clone size in some rows; elsewhere it reads once, few, many or a size class.

V gene: TRBV5-1
D gene: TRBD1
CDR3 length: 14
clone size: few
J gene: TRBJ2-1
CDR3 protein: CASSLGPTGVEQFF
CDR3 DNA: TGCGCCAGCAGCTTGGGACCGACAGGGGTTGAGCAGTTCTTC

V gene: TRBV29-1
D gene: NA
CDR3 length: 11
clone size: NA
J gene: TRBJ2-7
CDR3 protein: CSVVRAYEQYF
CDR3 DNA: TGCAGCGTTGTCAGGGCCTACGAGCAGTACTTC

V gene: TRBV7-2
D gene: NA
CDR3 length: 15
clone size: NA
J gene: TRBJ2-5
CDR3 protein: CASSFTRARQETQYF
CDR3 DNA: TGTGCCAGCAGCTTTACGAGGGCAAGGCAAGAGACCCAGTACTTC

V gene: TRBV20-1
D gene: TRBD1
CDR3 length: 13
clone size: few
J gene: TRBJ1-5
CDR3 protein: CSASRTGNQPQHF
CDR3 DNA: TGCAGTGCTAGTAGGACAGGAAATCAGCCCCAGCATTTT

V gene: TRBV7-2
D gene: NA
CDR3 length: 14
clone size: few
J gene: TRBJ2-7
CDR3 protein: CASSPLGNAYEQYF
CDR3 DNA: TGTGCCAGCAGCCCCCTGGGCAATGCCTACGAGCAGTACTTC

V gene: TRBV10-3
D gene: NA
CDR3 length: 14
clone size: NA
J gene: TRBJ2-1
CDR3 protein: CAIRSESAYNEQFF
CDR3 DNA: TGTGCCATCAGGAGCGAGTCTGCGTACAATGAGCAGTTCTTC

V gene: TRBV28
D gene: NA
CDR3 length: 15
clone size: NA
J gene: TRBJ2-1
CDR3 protein: CASRVLAGYHNEQFF
CDR3 DNA: TGTGCCAGCAGGGTACTCGCGGGATACCACAATGAGCAGTTCTTC

V gene: TRBV20-1
D gene: NA
CDR3 length: 13
clone size: NA
J gene: TRBJ1-5
CDR3 protein: CSAFMGGSQPQHF
CDR3 DNA: TGCAGTGCCTTTATGGGGGGCAGTCAGCCCCAGCATTTT

V gene: TRBV19
D gene: NA
CDR3 length: 12
clone size: NA
J gene: TRBJ2-3
CDR3 protein: CASSKETDTQYF
CDR3 DNA: TGTGCCAGTAGTAAGGAGACAGATACGCAGTATTTT

V gene: TRBV12-3/TRBV12-4
D gene: NA
CDR3 length: 15
clone size: few
J gene: TRBJ2-7
CDR3 protein: CASSLYRPGPYEQYF
CDR3 DNA: TGTGCCAGCAGTTTATACCGACCCGGACCCTACGAGCAGTACTTC

V gene: TRBV12-3/TRBV12-4
D gene: NA
CDR3 length: 17
clone size: many
J gene: TRBJ2-1
CDR3 protein: CASSSQAGPLLYNEQFF
CDR3 DNA: TGTGCCAGCAGCTCACAGGCGGGACCCCTTCTCTACAATGAGCAGTTCTTC

V gene: TRBV14
D gene: TRBD2
CDR3 length: 18
clone size: NA
J gene: TRBJ2-1
CDR3 protein: CASSQDWSREGEIDEQFF
CDR3 DNA: TGTGCCAGCAGCCAAGATTGGTCGAGGGAGGGCGAGATAGATGAGCAGTTCTTC

V gene: TRBV11-3
D gene: TRBD2
CDR3 length: 14
clone size: few
J gene: TRBJ2-5
CDR3 protein: CASRTPGLKETQYF
CDR3 DNA: TGTGCCAGCAGGACCCCGGGACTAAAAGAGACCCAGTACTTC

V gene: TRBV15
D gene: NA
CDR3 length: 14
clone size: few
J gene: TRBJ2-5
CDR3 protein: CATSSTAFQETQYF
CDR3 DNA: TGTGCCACCAGCAGTACAGCCTTCCAAGAGACCCAGTACTTC

V gene: TRBV12-3/TRBV12-4
D gene: TRBD1
CDR3 length: 12
clone size: NA
J gene: TRBJ1-1
CDR3 protein: CASSTTGTEAFF
CDR3 DNA: TGTGCCAGCAGCACGACAGGGACTGAAGCTTTCTTT

V gene: TRBV6-1
D gene: TRBD2
CDR3 length: 16
clone size: NA
J gene: TRBJ2-2
CDR3 protein: CASRHQRGRPTGELFF
CDR3 DNA: TGTGCCAGCAGACATCAGCGGGGGAGACCCACCGGGGAGCTGTTTTTT

V gene: TRBV4-1
D gene: NA
CDR3 length: 15
clone size: NA
J gene: TRBJ1-6
CDR3 protein: CASSQLEEFSSPLHF
CDR3 DNA: TGCGCCAGCAGCCAACTGGAGGAGTTTAGTTCACCCCTCCACTTT

V gene: TRBV9
D gene: NA
CDR3 length: 15
clone size: NA
J gene: TRBJ2-2
CDR3 protein: CASSVGGGYTGELFF
CDR3 DNA: TGTGCCAGCAGCGTAGGGGGTGGATACACCGGGGAGCTGTTTTTT

V gene: TRBV7-6
D gene: NA
CDR3 length: 15
clone size: NA
J gene: TRBJ2-5
CDR3 protein: CASSLALGPPAAQYF
CDR3 DNA: TGTGCCAGCAGCTTAGCGTTGGGACCGCCCGCGGCCCAGTACTTC

V gene: TRBV20-1
D gene: TRBD2
CDR3 length: 15
clone size: NA
J gene: TRBJ2-3
CDR3 protein: CSASGRALGTDTQYF
CDR3 DNA: TGCAGTGCTAGCGGGAGGGCCCTCGGGACAGATACGCAGTATTTT

V gene: TRBV7-9
D gene: NA
CDR3 length: 17
clone size: NA
J gene: TRBJ2-1
CDR3 protein: CASSQTWPSASYNEQFF
CDR3 DNA: TGTGCCAGCAGCCAGACATGGCCTAGCGCTAGCTACAATGAGCAGTTCTTC

V gene: TRBV20-1
D gene: TRBD1
CDR3 length: 13
clone size: few
J gene: TRBJ2-7
CDR3 protein: CSARKTGLNEQYF
CDR3 DNA: TGCAGTGCTAGAAAGACAGGGCTGAACGAGCAGTACTTC

V gene: TRBV6-2/TRBV6-3
D gene: NA
CDR3 length: 20
clone size: few
J gene: TRBJ2-1
CDR3 protein: CASTFYIGGGKVGGYNEQFF
CDR3 DNA: TGTGCCAGCACCTTTTACATTGGAGGGGGCAAAGTCGGGGGGTACAATGAGCAGTTCTTC

V gene: TRBV29-1
D gene: NA
CDR3 length: 11
clone size: NA
J gene: TRBJ2-3
CDR3 protein: CSVRFGDTQYF
CDR3 DNA: TGCAGCGTGCGTTTTGGGGATACGCAGTATTTT

V gene: TRBV5-1
D gene: NA
CDR3 length: 15
clone size: NA
J gene: TRBJ2-1
CDR3 protein: CASSAVGYPGNEQFF
CDR3 DNA: TGCGCCAGCAGCGCCGTAGGCTACCCGGGGAATGAGCAGTTCTTC

V gene: TRBV20-1
D gene: TRBD1
CDR3 length: 13
clone size: NA
J gene: TRBJ2-3
CDR3 protein: CSARDRFTDTQYF
CDR3 DNA: TGCAGTGCACGGGACAGATTCACAGATACGCAGTATTTT

V gene: TRBV7-2
D gene: NA
CDR3 length: 13
clone size: few
J gene: TRBJ1-5
CDR3 protein: CASSLSRHQPQHF
CDR3 DNA: TGTGCCAGCAGCTTAAGCCGTCATCAGCCCCAGCATTTT

V gene: TRBV2
D gene: NA
CDR3 length: 16
clone size: few
J gene: TRBJ2-1
CDR3 protein: CASSPNRVGAYNEQFF
CDR3 DNA: TGTGCCAGCAGCCCCAACAGGGTTGGGGCCTACAATGAGCAGTTCTTC

V gene: TRBV5-1
D gene: NA
CDR3 length: 14
clone size: NA
J gene: TRBJ2-5
CDR3 protein: CASSLQGREETQYF
CDR3 DNA: TGCGCCAGCAGCTTGCAGGGAAGGGAAGAGACCCAGTACTTC

V gene: TRBV20-1
D gene: TRBD2
CDR3 length: 18
clone size: few
J gene: TRBJ2-3
CDR3 protein: CSARELAGARYRGDTQYF
CDR3 DNA: TGCAGTGCTAGAGAGCTAGCGGGGGCCCGATACCGCGGGGATACGCAGTATTTT

V gene: TRBV5-1
D gene: NA
CDR3 length: 13
clone size: few
J gene: TRBJ1-4
CDR3 protein: CASRLGHNEKLFF
CDR3 DNA: TGCGCCAGCCGCTTGGGGCATAATGAAAAACTGTTTTTT

V gene: TRBV7-6
D gene: NA
CDR3 length: 13
clone size: few
J gene: TRBJ1-1
CDR3 protein: CASSLIGDTEAFF
CDR3 DNA: TGTGCCAGCAGCTTAATCGGGGACACTGAAGCTTTCTTT

V gene: TRBV12-3/TRBV12-4
D gene: NA
CDR3 length: 14
clone size: few
J gene: TRBJ2-1
CDR3 protein: CASSLWSMFNEQFF
CDR3 DNA: TGTGCCAGCAGTTTGTGGTCGATGTTTAATGAGCAGTTCTTC

V gene: TRBV28
D gene: TRBD2
CDR3 length: 15
clone size: NA
J gene: TRBJ2-3
CDR3 protein: CASSFGGVGKDTQYF
CDR3 DNA: TGTGCCAGCAGTTTCGGGGGGGTCGGGAAGGATACGCAGTATTTT

V gene: TRBV5-1
D gene: NA
CDR3 length: 13
clone size: few
J gene: TRBJ1-1
CDR3 protein: CASSPWDVTEAFF
CDR3 DNA: TGCGCCAGCAGCCCATGGGACGTCACTGAAGCTTTCTTT

V gene: TRBV7-9
D gene: NA
CDR3 length: 17
clone size: few
J gene: TRBJ2-1
CDR3 protein: CASSLQKGGNTYNEQFF
CDR3 DNA: TGTGCCAGCAGCCTACAGAAAGGGGGGAATACCTACAATGAGCAGTTCTTC

V gene: TRBV18
D gene: NA
CDR3 length: 14
clone size: NA
J gene: TRBJ2-3
CDR3 protein: CASSPGLNTDTQYF
CDR3 DNA: TGTGCCAGCTCACCGGGACTCAACACAGATACGCAGTATTTT

V gene: TRBV4-2
D gene: NA
CDR3 length: 16
clone size: few
J gene: TRBJ2-7
CDR3 protein: CASSQDPIYLSYEQYF
CDR3 DNA: TGTGCCAGCAGCCAAGACCCGATTTACCTCTCCTACGAGCAGTACTTC

V gene: TRBV29-1
D gene: NA
CDR3 length: 14
clone size: NA
J gene: TRBJ2-1
CDR3 protein: CSVDGRGQYNEQFF
CDR3 DNA: TGCAGCGTTGATGGGCGGGGGCAATACAATGAGCAGTTCTTC

V gene: TRBV13
D gene: NA
CDR3 length: 13
clone size: NA
J gene: TRBJ2-7
CDR3 protein: CASSLDQGYEQYF
CDR3 DNA: TGTGCCAGCAGCTTAGACCAAGGCTACGAGCAGTACTTC

V gene: TRBV12-3/TRBV12-4
D gene: NA
CDR3 length: 13
clone size: NA
J gene: TRBJ2-1
CDR3 protein: CASSLNSGLEQFF
CDR3 DNA: TGTGCCAGCAGTTTAAACTCGGGGCTAGAGCAGTTCTTC

V gene: TRBV6-2/TRBV6-3
D gene: NA
CDR3 length: 16
clone size: NA
J gene: TRBJ2-7
CDR3 protein: CASSPPSEGVPYEQYF
CDR3 DNA: TGTGCCAGCAGTCCCCCCTCGGAAGGGGTCCCGTATGAGCAGTACTTC

V gene: TRBV20-1
D gene: NA
CDR3 length: 13
clone size: NA
J gene: TRBJ2-1
CDR3 protein: CSEWRLRDNEQFF
CDR3 DNA: TGCAGTGAATGGAGGTTGCGGGACAATGAGCAGTTCTTC

V gene: TRBV5-1
D gene: TRBD1
CDR3 length: 15
clone size: few
J gene: TRBJ2-7
CDR3 protein: CASSSGQGYTYEQYF
CDR3 DNA: TGCGCCAGCAGCTCCGGACAGGGATACACCTACGAGCAGTACTTC

V gene: TRBV12-3/TRBV12-4
D gene: NA
CDR3 length: 14
clone size: few
J gene: TRBJ2-1
CDR3 protein: CASSFLASENEQFF
CDR3 DNA: TGTGCCAGCAGTTTCCTAGCGTCTGAGAATGAGCAGTTCTTC

V gene: TRBV5-6
D gene: TRBD1
CDR3 length: 15
clone size: few
J gene: TRBJ2-5
CDR3 protein: CASSLAGQGEETQYF
CDR3 DNA: TGTGCCAGCAGCTTGGCCGGACAGGGAGAAGAGACCCAGTACTTC

V gene: TRBV12-3/TRBV12-4
D gene: TRBD1
CDR3 length: 13
clone size: few
J gene: TRBJ2-1
CDR3 protein: CASSLRQGTEQFF
CDR3 DNA: TGTGCCAGCAGTTTAAGACAGGGGACTGAGCAGTTCTTC